This TCR beta chain comes out of a study of siplizumab effects on memory and regulatory T cells. Profiled with immunoSEQ multiplex PCR; TCRdb holds only in-frame clones, not every one. The sample contains about 99,000 clones, roughly 93% of which appear only once. There are 11 residues in the CDR3. The V gene lost 5 bases and the J gene lost 5 bases, with 7 bases spanning the gap. Germline CDR1 and CDR2: SGHNT and YENEEA. The source material was Tregs sorted from blood. The origin of this receptor is a human donor in good health. V gene TRBV11-3 combines with J gene TRBJ2-7; D unclear. The CDR3 DNA reads as TGTGCCAGCAGCGACCTGGACGAGCAGTACTTC. Translation: CASSDLDEQYF.